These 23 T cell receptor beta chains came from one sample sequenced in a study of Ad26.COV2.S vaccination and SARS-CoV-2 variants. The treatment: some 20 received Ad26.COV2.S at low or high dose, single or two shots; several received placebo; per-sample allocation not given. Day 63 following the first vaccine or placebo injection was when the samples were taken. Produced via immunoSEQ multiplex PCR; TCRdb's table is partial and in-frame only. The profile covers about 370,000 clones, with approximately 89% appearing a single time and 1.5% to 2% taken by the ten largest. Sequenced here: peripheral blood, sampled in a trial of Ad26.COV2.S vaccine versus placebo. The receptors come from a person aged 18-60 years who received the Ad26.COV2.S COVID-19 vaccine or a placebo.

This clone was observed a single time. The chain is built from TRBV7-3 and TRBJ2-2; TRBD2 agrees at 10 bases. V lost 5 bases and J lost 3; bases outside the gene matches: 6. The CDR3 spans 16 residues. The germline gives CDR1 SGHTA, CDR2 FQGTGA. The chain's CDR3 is CASSQSGRADTGELFF. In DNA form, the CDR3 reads TGTGCCAGCAGCCAGAGCGGGAGGGCTGACACCGGGGAGCTGTTTTTT.

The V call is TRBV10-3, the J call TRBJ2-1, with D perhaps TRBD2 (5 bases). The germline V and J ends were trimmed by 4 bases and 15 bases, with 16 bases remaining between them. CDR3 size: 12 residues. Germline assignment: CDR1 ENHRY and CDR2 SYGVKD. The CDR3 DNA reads TGTGCCATCAGTGCCTCTAGCAATAGTCTGTTCTTC. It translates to CAISASSNSLFF.

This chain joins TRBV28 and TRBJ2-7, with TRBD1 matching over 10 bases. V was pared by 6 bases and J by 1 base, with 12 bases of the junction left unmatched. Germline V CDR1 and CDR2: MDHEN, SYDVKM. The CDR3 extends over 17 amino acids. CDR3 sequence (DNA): TGTGCCAGCAGGTCCTCCGGGACAGGGGTCGGGTCCTACGAGCAGTACTTC. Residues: CASRSSGTGVGSYEQYF.

CDR3 sequence reads: CASSEEVTGFGGYTF. The DNA for the CDR3 is TGTGCCAGCAGTGAAGAGGTCACAGGGTTCGGGGGCTACACCTTC. The chain recombines TRBV2 with TRBJ1-2; tentatively, D is TRBD1 (6 bases). From germline, CDR1 is SNHLY and CDR2 FYNNEI. Deletions cut 1 base from V and 8 bases from J, with 17 bases between. The CDR3 sequence is 15 residues long.

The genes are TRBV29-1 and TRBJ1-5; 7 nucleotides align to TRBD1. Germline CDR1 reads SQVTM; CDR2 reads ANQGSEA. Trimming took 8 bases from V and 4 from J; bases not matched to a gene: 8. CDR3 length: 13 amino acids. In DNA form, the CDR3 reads TGCAGCTGTAGGGACAGCCTAAATCAGCCCCAGCATTTT. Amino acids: CSCRDSLNQPQHF.

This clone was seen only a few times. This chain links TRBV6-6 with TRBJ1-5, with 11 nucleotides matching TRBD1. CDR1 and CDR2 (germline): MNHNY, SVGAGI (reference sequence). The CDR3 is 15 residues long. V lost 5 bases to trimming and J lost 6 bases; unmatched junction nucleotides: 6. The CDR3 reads CASSIGQGASQPQHF. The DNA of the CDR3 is TGTGCCAGCAGTATTGGACAGGGGGCTAGTCAGCCCCAGCATTTT.

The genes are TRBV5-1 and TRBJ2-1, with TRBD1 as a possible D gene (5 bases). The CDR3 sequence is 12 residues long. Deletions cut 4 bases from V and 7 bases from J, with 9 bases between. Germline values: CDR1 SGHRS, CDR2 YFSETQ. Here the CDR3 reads CASSTQGNEQFF. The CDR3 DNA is TGCGCCAGCAGCACCCAGGGAAATGAGCAGTTCTTC.

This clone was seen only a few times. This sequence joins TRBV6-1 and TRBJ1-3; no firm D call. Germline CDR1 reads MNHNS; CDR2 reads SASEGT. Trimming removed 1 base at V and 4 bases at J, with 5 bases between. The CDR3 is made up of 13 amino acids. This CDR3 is CASSEEPGNTIYF. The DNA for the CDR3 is TGTGCCAGCAGTGAAGAACCCGGAAACACCATATATTTT.

In nucleotides, the CDR3 is TGCGCCAGCAGCCAACCAACTAGGGGAGAGAACAATGAGCAGTTCTTC. Protein product: CASSQPTRGENNEQFF. This chain connects TRBV4-1 to TRBJ2-1; the D gene could be TRBD1 or TRBD2 (5 bases each). V lost 2 bases to trimming and J lost 5 bases, with 16 bases between them. Germline values: CDR1 MGHRA, CDR2 YSYEKL. This CDR3 is built from 16 residues.

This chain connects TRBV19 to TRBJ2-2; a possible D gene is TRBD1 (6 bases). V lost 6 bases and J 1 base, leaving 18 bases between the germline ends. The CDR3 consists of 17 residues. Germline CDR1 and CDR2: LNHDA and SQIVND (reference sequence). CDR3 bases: TGTGCCAGTAGCCGACCACAGGGAGTTAGGAACACCGGGGAGCTGTTTTTT. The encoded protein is CASSRPQGVRNTGELFF.

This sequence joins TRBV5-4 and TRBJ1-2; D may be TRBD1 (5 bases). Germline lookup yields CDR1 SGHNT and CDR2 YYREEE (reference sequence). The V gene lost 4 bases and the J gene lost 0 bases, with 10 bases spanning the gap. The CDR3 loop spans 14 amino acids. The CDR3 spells CASSPDKTNYGYTF. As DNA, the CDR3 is TGTGCCAGCAGCCCGGACAAGACTAACTATGGCTACACCTTC.

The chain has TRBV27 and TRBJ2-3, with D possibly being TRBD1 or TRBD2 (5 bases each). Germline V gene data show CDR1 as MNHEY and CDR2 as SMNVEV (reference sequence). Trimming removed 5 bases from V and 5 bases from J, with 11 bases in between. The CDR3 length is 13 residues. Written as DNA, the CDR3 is TGTGCCAGCAGTCGGGGCTTAGGAGATACGCAGTATTTT. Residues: CASSRGLGDTQYF.

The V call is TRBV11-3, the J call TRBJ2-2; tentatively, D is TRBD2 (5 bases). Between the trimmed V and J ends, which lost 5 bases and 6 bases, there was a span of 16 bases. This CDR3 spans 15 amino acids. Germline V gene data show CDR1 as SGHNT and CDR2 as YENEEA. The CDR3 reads CASSIAGGSSGELFF. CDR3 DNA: TGTGCCAGCAGCATCGCGGGTGGTTCCTCCGGGGAGCTGTTTTTT.

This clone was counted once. The CDR3 region is CASSLSQETQYF. The CDR3 DNA is TGCGCCAGCAGCTTATCGCAGGAGACCCAGTACTTC. The chain couples TRBV5-1 to TRBJ2-5; no clear D gene. There are 12 residues in the CDR3. Germline CDR1 is SGHRS and CDR2 is YFSETQ. Trimming stripped 2 bases from V and 5 bases from J, with 7 bases between.

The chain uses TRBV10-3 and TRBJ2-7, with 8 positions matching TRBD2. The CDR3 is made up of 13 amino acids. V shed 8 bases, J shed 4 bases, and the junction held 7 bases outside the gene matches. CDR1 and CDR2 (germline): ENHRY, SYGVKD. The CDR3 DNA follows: TGTGCCATCGCCGGGACTAGTATTTACGAGCAGTACTTC. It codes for CAIAGTSIYEQYF.

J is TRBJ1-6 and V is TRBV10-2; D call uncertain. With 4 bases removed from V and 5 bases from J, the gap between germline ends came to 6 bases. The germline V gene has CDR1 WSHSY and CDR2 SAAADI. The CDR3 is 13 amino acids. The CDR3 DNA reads TGCGCCAGCAGTGTCCAGAATAATTCACCCCTCCACTTT. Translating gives CASSVQNNSPLHF.

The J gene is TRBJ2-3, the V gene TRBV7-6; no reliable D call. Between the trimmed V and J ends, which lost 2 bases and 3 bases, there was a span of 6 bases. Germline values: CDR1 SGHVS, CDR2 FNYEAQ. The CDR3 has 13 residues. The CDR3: CASSLQATDTQYF. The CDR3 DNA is TGTGCCAGCAGCTTACAGGCGACAGATACGCAGTATTTT. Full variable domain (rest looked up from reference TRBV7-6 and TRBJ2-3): GAGVSQSPRYKVTKRGQDVALRCDPISGHVSLYWYRQALGQGPEFLTYFNYEAQQDKSGLPNDRFSAERPEGSISTLTIQRTEQRDSAMYRCASSLQATDTQYFGPGTRLTVL.

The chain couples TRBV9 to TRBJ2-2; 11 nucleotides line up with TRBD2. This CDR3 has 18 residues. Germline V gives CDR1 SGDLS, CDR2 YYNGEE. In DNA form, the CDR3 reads TGTGCGAGTGGGACCACGACCGGACTAGCGGGGAACACCGGGGAGCTGTTTTTT. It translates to CASGTTTGLAGNTGELFF.

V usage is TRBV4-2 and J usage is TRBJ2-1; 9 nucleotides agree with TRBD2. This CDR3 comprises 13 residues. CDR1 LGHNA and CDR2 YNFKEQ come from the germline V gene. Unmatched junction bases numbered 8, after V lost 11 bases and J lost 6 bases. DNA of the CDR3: TGTGCCTCGGGGGAACTAGCGGGCAATGAGCAGTTCTTC. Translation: CASGELAGNEQFF.

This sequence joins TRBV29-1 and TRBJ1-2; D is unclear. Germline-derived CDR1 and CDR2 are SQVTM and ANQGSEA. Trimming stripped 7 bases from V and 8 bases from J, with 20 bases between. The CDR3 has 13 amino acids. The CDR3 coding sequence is TGCAGCGCCCTGGTTGTAGCTGCCGGAGGCTACACCTTC. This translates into CSALVVAAGGYTF.

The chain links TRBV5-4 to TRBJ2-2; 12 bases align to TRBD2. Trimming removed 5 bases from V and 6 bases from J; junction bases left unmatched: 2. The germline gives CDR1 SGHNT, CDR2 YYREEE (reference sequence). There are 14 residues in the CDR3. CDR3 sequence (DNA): TGTGCCAGCAGTCTAGCGGGAGGGTCCGGGGAGCTGTTTTTT. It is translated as CASSLAGGSGELFF.

CDR3 in amino acids: CATSPQRTSGGYNEQFF. CDR3 DNA: TGTGCCACCAGCCCGCAAAGAACTAGCGGGGGCTACAATGAGCAGTTCTTC. The chain has TRBV15 and TRBJ2-1; 11 bases are shared with TRBD2. Germline V gene lookup returns CDR1 LNHNV and CDR2 YYDKDF (reference sequence). The V and J ends lost 5 bases and 3 bases, in that order; junction bases with no gene match: 9. The CDR3 contains 17 residues.

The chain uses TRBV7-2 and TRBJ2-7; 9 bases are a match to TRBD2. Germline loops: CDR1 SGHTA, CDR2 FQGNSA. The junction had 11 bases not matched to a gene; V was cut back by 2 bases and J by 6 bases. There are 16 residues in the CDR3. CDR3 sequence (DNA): TGTGCCAGCAGCTTATATGGCGTTCTAGCGGGAAGCGAGCAGTACTTC. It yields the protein CASSLYGVLAGSEQYF. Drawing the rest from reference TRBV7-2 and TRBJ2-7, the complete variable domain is GAGVSQSPSNKVTEKGKDVELRCDPISGHTALYWYRQSLGQGLEFLIYFQGNSAPDKSGLPSDRFSAERTGGSVSTLTIQRTQQEDSAVYLCASSLYGVLAGSEQYFGPGTRLTVT.